This is a list of T cell receptor beta chains from one sample in a study of breast tumors, draining lymph nodes, adjacent tissues. TCRdb reprocessed the multiplex PCR reads via MiXCR and lists one record per CDR3 protein. The sample has some 65,000 distinct CDR3 sequences, approximately 40% seen once. Sequences were obtained from breast tumor tissue. The receptors were gathered from a female donor with breast cancer. Some clones in this sample may be carry-over from other donors' samples. The CDR3 runs from the conserved cysteine through the conserved F or W. D genes are given only for firm matches. Size is stated for part of the rows, as once, few or many counts, or as a class when the clone is expanded.

TRBD1	TRBV10-3	many	TRBJ1-3	CATSYGTGFFRSGNTIYF	TGTGCCACTAGCTACGGGACAGGCTTTTTTCGGTCCGGAAACACCATATATTTT
.	TRBV7-9	.	TRBJ2-7	CASRPPGVSYEQYF	TGTGCCAGCAGACCACCTGGGGTCTCCTACGAGCAGTACTTC
.	TRBV7-3	.	TRBJ2-1	CASSPGSGGQFF	TGTGCCAGCAGCCCGGGTAGCGGAGGGCAGTTCTTC
.	TRBV6-2/TRBV6-3	few	TRBJ1-5	CASSHSRGGHSNQPQHF	TGTGCCAGCAGTCACTCTCGGGGGGGGCATAGCAATCAGCCCCAGCATTTT
TRBD1	TRBV4-2	many	TRBJ1-5	CASSQHGTGFSQPQHF	TGTGCCAGCAGCCAACACGGGACAGGGTTCAGTCAGCCCCAGCATTTT
.	TRBV7-9	few	TRBJ1-5	CASSLGSLGDQPQHF	TGTGCCAGCAGCTTAGGTAGCCTAGGTGATCAGCCCCAGCATTTT
.	TRBV6-2/TRBV6-3	many	TRBJ2-7	CASSYSGRRYEQYF	TGTGCCAGCAGTTACTCGGGCAGGCGCTACGAGCAGTACTTC
TRBD2	TRBV4-2	many	TRBJ2-7	CASSLGLAVPYEQYF	TGTGCCAGCAGCCTCGGACTAGCGGTACCCTACGAGCAGTACTTC
TRBD1	TRBV13	.	TRBJ1-2	CASSSPGTGVPLNYGYTF	TGTGCCAGCAGCTCCCCCGGGACAGGGGTCCCCTTGAACTATGGCTACACCTTC
TRBD1	TRBV12-3/TRBV12-4	many	TRBJ2-6	CASSPTGVGGANVLTF	TGTGCCAGCAGTCCGACAGGGGTTGGGGGGGCCAACGTCCTGACTTTC
.	TRBV7-9	many	TRBJ1-2	CASRRGSFGLGYTF	TGTGCCAGCAGGAGGGGGTCGTTCGGCTTGGGCTACACCTTC
.	TRBV27	.	TRBJ2-1	CASSLDKGLYNEQFF	TGTGCCAGCAGTTTGGACAAGGGCCTTTACAATGAGCAGTTCTTC
.	TRBV5-6	many	TRBJ2-1	CASSAGQLGLNEQFF	TGTGCCAGCAGCGCGGGACAGCTGGGGCTCAATGAGCAGTTCTTC
.	TRBV20-1	many	TRBJ2-1	CSARDGDLSRPYNEQFF	TGCAGTGCTAGAGATGGGGACCTCTCCCGACCCTACAATGAGCAGTTCTTC
.	TRBV11-2	many	TRBJ2-4	CASGHQFGSKNIQYF	TGTGCCAGCGGGCACCAGTTTGGATCTAAAAACATTCAGTACTTC
TRBD2	TRBV12-5	.	TRBJ2-3	CASIPQEAGGYNEQYF	TGTGCCAGCATCCCTCAGGAAGCGGGGGGTTACAATGAGCAGTATTTT
.	TRBV12-3/TRBV12-4	many	TRBJ1-1	CASSFERRQPMNTEAFF	TGTGCCAGCAGTTTCGAGAGGCGACAACCGATGAACACTGAAGCTTTCTTT
TRBD1	TRBV10-1	.	TRBJ2-5	CASSTGQGVTQYF	TGCGCCAGCAGCACGGGACAGGGGGTGACCCAGTACTTC
.	TRBV20-1	medium-sized	TRBJ2-7	CSALGSSYEQYF	TGCAGTGCCCTCGGGAGCTCCTACGAGCAGTACTTC
TRBD1	TRBV7-2	medium-sized	TRBJ1-2	CASSLRRTGPNYGYTF	TGTGCCAGCAGCTTACGCCGGACAGGGCCCAACTATGGCTACACCTTC
.	TRBV12-3/TRBV12-4	many	TRBJ1-2	CASSQGQYGYTF	TGTGCCAGCAGCCAGGGACAATATGGCTACACCTTC
.	TRBV10-1	.	TRBJ1-5	CASGGAPDSNQPQHF	TGCGCCAGCGGAGGGGCTCCGGATAGCAATCAGCCCCAGCATTTT
.	TRBV7-9	.	TRBJ2-2	CASSSLDGGRVGELFF	TGTGCCAGCAGCTCCCTGGACGGGGGGCGAGTCGGGGAGCTGTTTTTT
.	TRBV7-8	.	TRBJ2-2	CASSLIGGNTGELFF	TGTGCCAGCAGCTTAATTGGGGGGAACACCGGGGAGCTGTTTTTT